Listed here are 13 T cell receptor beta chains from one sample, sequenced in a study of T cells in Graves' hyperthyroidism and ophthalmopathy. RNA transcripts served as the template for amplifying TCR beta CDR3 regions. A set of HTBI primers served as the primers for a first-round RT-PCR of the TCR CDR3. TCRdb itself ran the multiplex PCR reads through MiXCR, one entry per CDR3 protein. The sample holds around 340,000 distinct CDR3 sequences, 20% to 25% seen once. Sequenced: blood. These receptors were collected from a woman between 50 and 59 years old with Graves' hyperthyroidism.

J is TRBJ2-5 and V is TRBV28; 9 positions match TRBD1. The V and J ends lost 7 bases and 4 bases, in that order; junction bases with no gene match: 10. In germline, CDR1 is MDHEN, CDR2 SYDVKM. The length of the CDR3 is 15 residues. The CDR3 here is CASNRGQGGRETQYF. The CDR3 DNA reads TGTGCCAGCAACCGGGGACAGGGAGGGAGAGAGACCCAGTACTTC.

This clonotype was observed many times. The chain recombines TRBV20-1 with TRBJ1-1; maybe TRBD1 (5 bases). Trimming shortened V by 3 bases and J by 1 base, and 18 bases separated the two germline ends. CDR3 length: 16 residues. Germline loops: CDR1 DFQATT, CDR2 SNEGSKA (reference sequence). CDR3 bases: TGCAGTGCTAGGAGCCGATCCGGACATGCGAACACTGAAGCTTTCTTT. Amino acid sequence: CSARSRSGHANTEAFF.

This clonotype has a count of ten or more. CDR3: CAISSTSGSADTQYF. The CDR3 DNA is TGTGCCATCAGTTCTACTAGCGGGAGCGCAGATACGCAGTATTTT. The chain carries TRBV10-3 and TRBJ2-3; TRBD2 aligns across 11 bases. This CDR3 comprises 15 residues. Germline lookup yields CDR1 ENHRY and CDR2 SYGVKD. Trimming at V came to 5 bases and at J to 4 bases, leaving 5 bases not matched to a gene.

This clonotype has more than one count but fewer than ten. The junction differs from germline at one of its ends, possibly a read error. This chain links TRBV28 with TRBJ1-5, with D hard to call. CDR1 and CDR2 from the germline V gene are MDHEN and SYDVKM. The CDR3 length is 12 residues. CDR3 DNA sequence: TGTACCAGCAGTCGCGGGAGTCAGCCCCAGCATTTT. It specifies CTSSRGSQPQHF.

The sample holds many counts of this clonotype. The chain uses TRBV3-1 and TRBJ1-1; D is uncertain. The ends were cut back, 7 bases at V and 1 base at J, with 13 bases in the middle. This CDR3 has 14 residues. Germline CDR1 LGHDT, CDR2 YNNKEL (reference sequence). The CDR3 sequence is CASTPLWGNTEAFF. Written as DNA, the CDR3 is TGTGCCAGCACCCCGTTGTGGGGGAACACTGAAGCTTTCTTT.

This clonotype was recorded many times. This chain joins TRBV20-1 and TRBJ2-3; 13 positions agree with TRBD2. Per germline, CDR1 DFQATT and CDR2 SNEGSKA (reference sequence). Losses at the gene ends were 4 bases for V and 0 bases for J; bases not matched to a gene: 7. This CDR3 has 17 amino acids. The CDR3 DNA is TGCAGTGCTATGGGACTAGCGGGATTCACTAGCACAGATACGCAGTATTTT. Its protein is CSAMGLAGFTSTDTQYF.

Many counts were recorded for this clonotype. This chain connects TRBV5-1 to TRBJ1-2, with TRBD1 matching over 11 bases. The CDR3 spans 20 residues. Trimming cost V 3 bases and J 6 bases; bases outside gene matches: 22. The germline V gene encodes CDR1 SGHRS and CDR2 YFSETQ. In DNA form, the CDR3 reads TGCGCCAGCAGCTACACATTGGTTTTCCAAAGGACAGGGGGCGCGGATGGCTACACCTTC. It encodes CASSYTLVFQRTGGADGYTF.

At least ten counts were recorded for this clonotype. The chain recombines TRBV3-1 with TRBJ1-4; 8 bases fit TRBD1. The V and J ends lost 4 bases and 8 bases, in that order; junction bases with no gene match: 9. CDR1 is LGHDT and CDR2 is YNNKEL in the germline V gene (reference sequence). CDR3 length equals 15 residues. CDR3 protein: CASSRLQGAREKLFF. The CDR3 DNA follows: TGTGCCAGCAGCCGGCTTCAGGGGGCTCGGGAAAAACTGTTTTTT. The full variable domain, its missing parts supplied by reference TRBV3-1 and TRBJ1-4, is DTAVSQTPKYLVTQMGNDKSIKCEQNLGHDTMYWYKQDSKKFLKIMFSYNNKELIINETVPNRFSPKSPDKAHLNLHINSLELGDSAVYFCASSRLQGAREKLFFGSGTQLSVL.

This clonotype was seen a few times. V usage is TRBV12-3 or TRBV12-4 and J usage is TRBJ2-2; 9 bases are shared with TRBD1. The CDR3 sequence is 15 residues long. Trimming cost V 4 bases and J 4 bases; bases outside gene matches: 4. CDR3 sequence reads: CASSYRGRVTGELFF. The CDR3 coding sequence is TGTGCCAGCAGTTACAGGGGGCGTGTCACCGGGGAGCTGTTTTTT.

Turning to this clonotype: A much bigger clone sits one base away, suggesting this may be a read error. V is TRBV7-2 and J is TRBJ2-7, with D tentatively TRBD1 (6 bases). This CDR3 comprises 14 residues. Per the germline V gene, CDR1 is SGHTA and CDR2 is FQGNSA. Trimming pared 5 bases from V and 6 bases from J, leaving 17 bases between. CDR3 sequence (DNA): TGTGCCAGCAGCCCGTGCAGGGGTGACAGCGAGCAGTACTTC. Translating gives CASSPCRGDSEQYF.

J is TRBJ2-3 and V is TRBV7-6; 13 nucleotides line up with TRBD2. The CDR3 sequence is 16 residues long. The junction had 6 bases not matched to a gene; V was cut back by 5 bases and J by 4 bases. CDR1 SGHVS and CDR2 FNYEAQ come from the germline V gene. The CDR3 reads CASSPGLAGVADTQYF. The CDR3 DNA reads TGTGCCAGCAGCCCAGGACTAGCGGGAGTGGCAGATACGCAGTATTTT. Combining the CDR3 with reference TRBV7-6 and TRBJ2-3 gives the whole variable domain GAGVSQSPRYKVTKRGQDVALRCDPISGHVSLYWYRQALGQGPEFLTYFNYEAQQDKSGLPNDRFSAERPEGSISTLTIQRTEQRDSAMYRCASSPGLAGVADTQYFGPGTRLTVL.

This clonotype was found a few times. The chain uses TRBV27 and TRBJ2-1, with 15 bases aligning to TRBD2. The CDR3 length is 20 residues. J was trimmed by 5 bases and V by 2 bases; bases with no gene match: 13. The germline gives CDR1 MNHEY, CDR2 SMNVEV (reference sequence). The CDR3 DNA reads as TGTGCCAGCAGTTTAACTCTGGGACTAGCGGGAGGTTATATAAACAATGAGCAGTTCTTC. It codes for CASSLTLGLAGGYINNEQFF.

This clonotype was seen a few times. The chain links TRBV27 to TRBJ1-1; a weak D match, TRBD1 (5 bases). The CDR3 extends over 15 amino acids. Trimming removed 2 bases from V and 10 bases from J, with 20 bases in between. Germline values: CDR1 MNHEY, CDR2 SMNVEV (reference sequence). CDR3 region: CASSLTGRAAVGAFF. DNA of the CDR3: TGTGCCAGCAGTTTAACGGGACGGGCTGCGGTTGGAGCTTTCTTT.